This T cell receptor (beta chain) was observed in a study of regulatory dendritic cells for organ transplantation. TCRdb keeps only in-frame clones here, not all; method: immunoSEQ multiplex PCR. This table holds roughly 34,000 clones, 70% to 90% found once. Trimming removed 5 bases at V and 8 bases at J, with 15 bases between. The CDR3 has 13 amino acids. The germline CDR1 and CDR2 sequences are SEHNR and FQNEAQ (reference sequence). V and J are TRBV7-9 and TRBJ1-2; tentatively, D is TRBD1 (5 bases). The source of this sequence is a human donor in good health. Material for sequencing was naive CD4+ T cells from blood. The subset: CD45RA+ naive T cells. CDR3 in amino acids: CASSTRDGRGYTF. The DNA of the CDR3 is TGTGCCAGCAGCACGAGGGACGGCAGGGGCTACACCTTC. The full variable domain, completed using reference TRBV7-9 and TRBJ1-2, is DTGVSQNPRHKITKRGQNVTFRCDPISEHNRLYWYRQTLGQGPEFLTYFQNEAQLEKSRLLSDRFSAERPKGSFSTLEIQRTEQGDSAMYLCASSTRDGRGYTFGSGTRLTVV.